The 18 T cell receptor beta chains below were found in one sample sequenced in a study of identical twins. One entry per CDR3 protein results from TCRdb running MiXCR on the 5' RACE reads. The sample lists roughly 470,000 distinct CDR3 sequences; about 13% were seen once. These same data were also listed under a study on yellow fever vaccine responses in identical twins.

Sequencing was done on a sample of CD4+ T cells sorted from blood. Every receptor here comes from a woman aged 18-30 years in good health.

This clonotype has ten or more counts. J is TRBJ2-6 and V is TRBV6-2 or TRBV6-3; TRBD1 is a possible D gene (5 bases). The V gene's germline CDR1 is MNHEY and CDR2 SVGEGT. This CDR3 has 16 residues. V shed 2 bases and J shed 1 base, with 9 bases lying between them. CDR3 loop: CASSYGALSGANVLTF. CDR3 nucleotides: TGTGCCAGCAGTTACGGGGCACTATCTGGGGCCAACGTCCTGACTTTC.

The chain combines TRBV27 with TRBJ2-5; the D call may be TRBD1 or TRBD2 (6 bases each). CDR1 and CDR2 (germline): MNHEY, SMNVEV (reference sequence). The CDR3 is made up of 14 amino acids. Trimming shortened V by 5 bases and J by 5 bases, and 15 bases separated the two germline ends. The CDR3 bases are TGTGCCAGCAGTAACAGGGTTGGGGGGGAGACCCAGTACTTC. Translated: CASSNRVGGETQYF.

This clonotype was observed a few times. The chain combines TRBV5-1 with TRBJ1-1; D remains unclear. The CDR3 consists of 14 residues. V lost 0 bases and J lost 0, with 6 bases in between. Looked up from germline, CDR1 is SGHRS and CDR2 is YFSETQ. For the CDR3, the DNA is TGCGCCAGCAGCTTGGGGGCTGTGAACACTGAAGCTTTCTTT. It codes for CASSLGAVNTEAFF.

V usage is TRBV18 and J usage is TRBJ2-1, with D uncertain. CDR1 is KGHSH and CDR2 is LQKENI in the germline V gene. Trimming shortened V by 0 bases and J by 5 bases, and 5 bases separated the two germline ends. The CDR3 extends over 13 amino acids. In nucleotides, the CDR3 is TGTGCCAGCTCACCACCCCTTCACAATGAGCAGTTCTTC. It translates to CASSPPLHNEQFF.

CDR3 loop: CASSGVRRGESYEQYF. The DNA of the CDR3 is TGCGCCAGCAGCGGGGTGCGGCGGGGAGAATCCTACGAGCAGTACTTC. The rearrangement links TRBV5-1 to TRBJ2-7; a possible D gene is TRBD2 (6 bases). Germline CDR1 SGHRS, CDR2 YFSETQ. The CDR3 is 16 residues long. V shed 4 bases and J shed 1 base, with 18 bases lying between them.

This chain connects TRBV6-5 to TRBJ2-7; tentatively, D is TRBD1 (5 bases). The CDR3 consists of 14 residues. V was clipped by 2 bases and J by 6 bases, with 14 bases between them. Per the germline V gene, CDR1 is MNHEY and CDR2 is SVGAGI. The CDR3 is CASSYGAGFSEQYF. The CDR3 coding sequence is TGTGCCAGCAGTTACGGGGCCGGTTTTTCCGAGCAGTACTTC.

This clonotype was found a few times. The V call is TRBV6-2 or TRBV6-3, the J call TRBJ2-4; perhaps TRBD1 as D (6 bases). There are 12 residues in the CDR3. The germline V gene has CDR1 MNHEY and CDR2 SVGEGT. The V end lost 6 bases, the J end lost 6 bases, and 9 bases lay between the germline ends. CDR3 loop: CASRRDTNIQYF. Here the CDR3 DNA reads TGTGCCAGCAGGAGGGACACAAACATTCAGTACTTC.

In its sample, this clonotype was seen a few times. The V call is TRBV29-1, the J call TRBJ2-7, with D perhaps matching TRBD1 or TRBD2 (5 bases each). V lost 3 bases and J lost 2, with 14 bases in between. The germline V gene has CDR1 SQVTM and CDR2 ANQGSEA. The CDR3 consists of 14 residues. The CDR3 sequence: CSVDVAGATYEQYF. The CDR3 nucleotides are TGCAGCGTTGATGTTGCCGGGGCTACCTACGAGCAGTACTTC.

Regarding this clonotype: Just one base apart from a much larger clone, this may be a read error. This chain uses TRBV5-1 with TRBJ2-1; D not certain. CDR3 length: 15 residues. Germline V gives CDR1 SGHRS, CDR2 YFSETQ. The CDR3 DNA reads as TGCGCCAGCAGCTTGGAGGCAGCCCCCTACAATGAGCTGTTCTTC. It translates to CASSLEAAPYNELFF.

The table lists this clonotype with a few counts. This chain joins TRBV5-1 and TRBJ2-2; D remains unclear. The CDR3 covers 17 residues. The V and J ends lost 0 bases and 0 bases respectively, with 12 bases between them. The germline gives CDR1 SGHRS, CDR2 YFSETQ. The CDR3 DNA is TGCGCCAGCAGCTTGGTAGTAGCAGCCACGAACACCGGGGAGCTGTTTTTT. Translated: CASSLVVAATNTGELFF.

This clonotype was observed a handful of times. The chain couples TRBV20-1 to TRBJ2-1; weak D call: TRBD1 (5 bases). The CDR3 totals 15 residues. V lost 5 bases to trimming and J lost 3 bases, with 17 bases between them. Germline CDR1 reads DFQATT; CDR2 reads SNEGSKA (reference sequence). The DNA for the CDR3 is TGCAGTGCTCATAGGGGCGGTTTTCGCTACAATGAGCAGTTCTTC. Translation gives CSAHRGGFRYNEQFF.

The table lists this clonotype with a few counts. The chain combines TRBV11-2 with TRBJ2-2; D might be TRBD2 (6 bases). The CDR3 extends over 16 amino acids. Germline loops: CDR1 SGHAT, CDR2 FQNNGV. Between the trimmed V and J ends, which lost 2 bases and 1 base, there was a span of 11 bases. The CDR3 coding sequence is TGTGCCAGCAGCTTAAATCGGGGGATGAACACCGGGGAGCTGTTTTTT. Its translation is CASSLNRGMNTGELFF.

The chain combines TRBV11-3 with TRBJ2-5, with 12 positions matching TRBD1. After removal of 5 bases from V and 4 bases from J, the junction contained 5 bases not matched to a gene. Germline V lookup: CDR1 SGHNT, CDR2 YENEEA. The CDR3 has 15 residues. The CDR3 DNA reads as TGTGCCAGCAGCGCGGGACAGGGGGCGGGAGAGACCCAGTACTTC. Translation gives CASSAGQGAGETQYF.

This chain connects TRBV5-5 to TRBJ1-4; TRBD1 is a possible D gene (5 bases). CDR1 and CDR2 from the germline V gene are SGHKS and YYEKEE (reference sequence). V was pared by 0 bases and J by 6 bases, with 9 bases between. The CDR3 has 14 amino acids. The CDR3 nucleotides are TGTGCCAGCAGCTTGGGGATGGGGGATGAAAAACTGTTTTTT. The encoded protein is CASSLGMGDEKLFF.

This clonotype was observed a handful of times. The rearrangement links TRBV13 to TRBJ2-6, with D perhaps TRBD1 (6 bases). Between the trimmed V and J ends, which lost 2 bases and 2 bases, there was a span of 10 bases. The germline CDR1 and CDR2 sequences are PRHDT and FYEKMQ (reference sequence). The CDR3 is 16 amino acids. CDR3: CASSLQGRAGANVLTF. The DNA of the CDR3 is TGTGCCAGCAGCTTACAGGGGCGGGCTGGGGCCAACGTCCTGACTTTC.

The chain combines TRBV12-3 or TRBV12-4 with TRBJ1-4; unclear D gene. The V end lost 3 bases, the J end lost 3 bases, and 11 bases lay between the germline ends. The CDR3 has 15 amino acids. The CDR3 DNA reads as TGTGCCAGCAGTTTCCCCGATGGTCCTAATGAAAAACTGTTTTTT. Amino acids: CASSFPDGPNEKLFF.

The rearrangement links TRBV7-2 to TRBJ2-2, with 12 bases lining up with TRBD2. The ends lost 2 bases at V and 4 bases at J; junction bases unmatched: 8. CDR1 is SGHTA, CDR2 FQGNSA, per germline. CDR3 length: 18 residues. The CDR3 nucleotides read TGTGCCAGCAGCTTAAGGGCTAGCGGGAGGGCCGCCACCGGGGAGCTGTTTTTT. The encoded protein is CASSLRASGRAATGELFF.

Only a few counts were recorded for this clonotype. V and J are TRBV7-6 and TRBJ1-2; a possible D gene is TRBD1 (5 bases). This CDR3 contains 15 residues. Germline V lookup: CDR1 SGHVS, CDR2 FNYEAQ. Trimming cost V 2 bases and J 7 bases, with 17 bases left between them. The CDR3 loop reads CASSLSLGDEGGYTF. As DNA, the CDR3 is TGTGCCAGCAGCTTAAGTTTAGGGGACGAGGGTGGCTACACCTTC.